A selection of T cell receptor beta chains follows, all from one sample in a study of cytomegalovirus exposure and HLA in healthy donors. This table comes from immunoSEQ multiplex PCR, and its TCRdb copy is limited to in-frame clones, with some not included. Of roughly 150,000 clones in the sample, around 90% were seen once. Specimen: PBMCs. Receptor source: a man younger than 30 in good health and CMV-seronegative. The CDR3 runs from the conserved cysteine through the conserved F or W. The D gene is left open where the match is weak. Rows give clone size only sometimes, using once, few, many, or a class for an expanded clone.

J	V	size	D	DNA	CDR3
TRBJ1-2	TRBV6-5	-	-	TGTGCCAGCAGGGCAACGAGAGGGTATGGCTACACCTTC	CASRATRGYGYTF
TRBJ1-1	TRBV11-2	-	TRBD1	TGTGCCAGCAGCTTAGACCGGGACAGGGTGGGGGACACTGAAGCTTTCTTT	CASSLDRDRVGDTEAFF
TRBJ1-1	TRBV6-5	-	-	TGTGCCAGCTGTACGAGGGCGTTGAACACTGAAGCTTTCTTT	CASCTRALNTEAFF
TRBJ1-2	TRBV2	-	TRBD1	TGTGCCAGCAGTTTACAGGGGGCGGATGGCTACACCTTC	CASSLQGADGYTF
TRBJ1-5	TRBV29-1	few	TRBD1	TGCAGCGCTGGGGACAGACCTAATCAGCCCCAGCATTTT	CSAGDRPNQPQHF
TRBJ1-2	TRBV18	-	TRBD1	TGTGCCAGCTCACCGGACAGGAACTATGGCTACACCTTC	CASSPDRNYGYTF
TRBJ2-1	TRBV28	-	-	TGTGCCAGCATTGGGTCGAGGAATGAGCAGTTCTTC	CASIGSRNEQFF
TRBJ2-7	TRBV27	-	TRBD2	TGTGCCAGCAGTCCCATAGCGGGAGGTATCTCCTACGAGCAGTACTTC	CASSPIAGGISYEQYF
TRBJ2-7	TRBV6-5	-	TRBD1	TGTGCCAGCACCGGGACAGGGTTTTACGAGCAGTACTTC	CASTGTGFYEQYF
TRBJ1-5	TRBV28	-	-	TGTGCCAGCAGTTTTGGGGCACCCGATCAGCCCCAGCATTTT	CASSFGAPDQPQHF
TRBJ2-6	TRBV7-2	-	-	TGTGCCAGCAGGAAACAGGGTACAGGGGCCAACGTCCTGACTTTC	CASRKQGTGANVLTF
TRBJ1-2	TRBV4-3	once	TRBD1	TGCGCCAGCAGCAACGACCAGGGGGCACAGGGCTACACCTTC	CASSNDQGAQGYTF
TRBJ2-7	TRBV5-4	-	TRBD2	TGTGCCAGCAGTTGGGGGAGCGGGGCTTCCTACGAGCAGTACTTC	CASSWGSGASYEQYF
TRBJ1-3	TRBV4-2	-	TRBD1	TGTGCCAGCAGCCCGGGACAGGGGCTGGAAAGAAACACCATATATTTT	CASSPGQGLERNTIYF
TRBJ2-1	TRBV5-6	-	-	TGTGCCAGCAGCTTGGCTGCGGGTTACAATGAGCAGTTCTTC	CASSLAAGYNEQFF
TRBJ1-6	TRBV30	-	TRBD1	TGTGCCTTGATCCCAAGAGGGGGACAGGAGCAATCTTTAAGAAATTCACCCCTCCACTTT	CALIPRGGQEQSLRNSPLHF
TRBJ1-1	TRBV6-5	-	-	TGTGCCAGCAGTTCGTACTTGAACACTGAAGCTTTCTTT	CASSSYLNTEAFF
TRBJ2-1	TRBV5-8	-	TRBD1	TGTGCCAGCAGCCCCCGGACAGGGGGGATAAATGAGCAGTTCTTC	CASSPRTGGINEQFF
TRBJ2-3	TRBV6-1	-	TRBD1	TGTGCCAGCAGTGGGACAGGGAGCACAGATACGCAGTATTTT	CASSGTGSTDTQYF
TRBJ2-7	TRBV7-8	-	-	TGTGCCAGCAGCATCCGCTCCGTAGGGGCCTACGAGCAGTACTTC	CASSIRSVGAYEQYF
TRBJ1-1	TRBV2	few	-	TGTGCCAGCACCCTTCACACCGAAGCTTTCTTT	CASTLHTEAFF
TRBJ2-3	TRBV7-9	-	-	TGTGCCAGCAGCTTATTTCCAGGGATCACAGATACGCAGTATTTT	CASSLFPGITDTQYF
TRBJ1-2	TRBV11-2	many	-	TGTGCCAGCAGCAGAATGGCCGGCTACACCTTC	CASSRMAGYTF
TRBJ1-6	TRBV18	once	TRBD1	TGTGCCAGCTCACCCGGGACAGCCAAGGGCAATTCACCCCTCCACTTT	CASSPGTAKGNSPLHF
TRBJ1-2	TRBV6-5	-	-	TGTGCCAGCAGTTACGGGGCCCAGGGGTCCTATGGCTACACCTTC	CASSYGAQGSYGYTF
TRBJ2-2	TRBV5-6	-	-	TGTGCCAGCAGCAACGTCGGGGGAGCTATAACCGGGGAGCTGTTTTTT	CASSNVGGAITGELFF
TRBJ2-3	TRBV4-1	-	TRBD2	TGCGCCAGCAGCCCCTACAAGCGGGGGACAGATACGCAGTATTTT	CASSPYKRGTDTQYF
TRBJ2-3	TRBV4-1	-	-	TGCGCCAGCAGGTTGGGGGCATCGCTAAGCACAGATACGCAGTATTTT	CASRLGASLSTDTQYF
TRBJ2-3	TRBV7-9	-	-	TGTGCCAGCAGCCTTAGACAATCAGATACGCAGTATTTT	CASSLRQSDTQYF
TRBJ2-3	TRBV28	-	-	TGTGCCAGCAGTTCCCCTGTTCCAGATACGCAGTATTTT	CASSSPVPDTQYF
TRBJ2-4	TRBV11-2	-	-	TGTGCCAGCAGCTTATCGCAGGGATGGAACATTCAGTACTTC	CASSLSQGWNIQYF
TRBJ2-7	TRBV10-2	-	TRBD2	TGCGCCAGCAGTGGGGGACTAGCGGAATATTTC	CASSGGLAEYF
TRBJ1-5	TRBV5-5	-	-	TGTGCCAGCAGCGGCCAACACAATCAGCCCCAGCATTTT	CASSGQHNQPQHF
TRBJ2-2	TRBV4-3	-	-	TGCGCCAGCAGCCATGGAGCCGGGGAGCTGTTTTTT	CASSHGAGELFF
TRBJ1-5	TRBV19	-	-	TGTGCCAGTAGCTCGACATTGGTCCAGCCCCAGCATTTT	CASSSTLVQPQHF
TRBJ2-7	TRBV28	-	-	TGTGCCAGCAGTTTAGGCCAGGGTTCCGAGCAGTACTTC	CASSLGQGSEQYF
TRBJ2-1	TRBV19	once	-	TGTGCCAGTAGTGTAGACCCGAGCTCCTACAATGAGCAGTTCTTC	CASSVDPSSYNEQFF
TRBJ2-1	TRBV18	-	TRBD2	TGTGCCAGCTCGCAAGGACTAGCGGGAGTTTCCAATGAGCAGTTCTTC	CASSQGLAGVSNEQFF
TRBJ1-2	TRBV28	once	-	TGTGCCAGCAGTTCAGTGGGGCGACGGGGCTACACCTTC	CASSSVGRRGYTF
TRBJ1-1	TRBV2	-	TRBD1	TGTGCCAGAAGACAGGGGAACACTGAAGCTTTCTTT	CARRQGNTEAFF
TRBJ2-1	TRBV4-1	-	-	TGCGCCAGCAGCCCAGGGGGGACCTCACAGTTCTTC	CASSPGGTSQFF
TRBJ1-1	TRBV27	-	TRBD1	TGTGCCAGCAGCCAAGACAGGGGAATGAACACTGAAGCTTTCTTT	CASSQDRGMNTEAFF
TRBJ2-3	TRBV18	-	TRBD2	TGTGCCAGCTCACCACCAGGTCTAGCGGGCCACGGGGATACGCAGTATTTT	CASSPPGLAGHGDTQYF
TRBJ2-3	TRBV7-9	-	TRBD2	TGTGCCAGCAGCACTAGCGGGGGATACACAGATACGCAGTATTTT	CASSTSGGYTDTQYF
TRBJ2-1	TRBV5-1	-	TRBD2	TGCGCCAGCAGCTTACTTGCGGGAGTCTCCAACAATGAGCAGTTCTTC	CASSLLAGVSNNEQFF
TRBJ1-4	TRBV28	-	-	TGTGCCAGCAGCCCGGGGGGTAATGAAAAACTGTTTTTT	CASSPGGNEKLFF
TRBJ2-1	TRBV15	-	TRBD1	TGTGCCACCAGCAGAGAACAGGGGGTCAATGAGCAGTTCTTC	CATSREQGVNEQFF
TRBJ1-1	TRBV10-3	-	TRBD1	TGTGCCACCGTAGGACAGGGGGCAGAAGCTTTCTTT	CATVGQGAEAFF
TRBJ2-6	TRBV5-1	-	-	TGCGCCAGCAGCTTGGTTGGGGGGAGTGGGGCCAACGTCCTGACTTTC	CASSLVGGSGANVLTF
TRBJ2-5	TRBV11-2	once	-	TGTGCCAGCAGCTCTTCCTGGACAGAAGAGACCCAGTACTTC	CASSSSWTEETQYF
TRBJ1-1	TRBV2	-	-	TGTGCCAGCAGTACCACCGGCAGGGGCACTGAAGCTTTCTTT	CASSTTGRGTEAFF